The present entry profiles one TCR beta chain with its context. Its antigen is as yet unknown. This entry comes from a study of metastatic and nonmetastatic thyroid tumors. Study-level background: Malignant thyroid and benign thyroid patients provided blood and tumor or nodule tissue whose repertoires were compared. Findings of the study overall: TCR beta diversity was reportedly significantly higher in malignant thyroid tumors than benign nodules, in blood and tumor.

The CDR3 extends over 12 amino acids. Germline V gene lookup returns CDR1 DFQATT and CDR2 SNEGSKA (reference sequence). Authors' processing steps: It was from CDR3 differences across clinicopathological groups that a distant-metastasis classifier for papillary thyroid cancer was built. TCRdb re-called the PCR reads through MiXCR. The V and J calls follow TCRdb's processing rather than the paper's. The repertoire holds 25,000 to 30,000 clones, with more than 13% as singletons. None of the patients had undergone any treatment ahead of thyroid surgery. The specimen sequenced was blood. The receptor was derived from a female donor with papillary thyroid cancer or a benign thyroid nodule (not recorded which). Some clones in this sample may be carry-over from other donors' samples. The rearrangement uses TRBV20-1 and TRBJ2-5; no reliable D call. In DNA form, the CDR3 reads TGCAGCGCCCAGTTGAAAGGGGAGACCCAGTACTTC. Residues: CSAQLKGETQYF.